A single TCR beta chain is shown here with its context. What it binds is not known. CDR1 GTSNPN and CDR2 SVGIG come from the germline V gene (reference sequence). This CDR3 spans 14 amino acids. V lost 1 base and J lost 1, with 10 bases in between. The data are from a study of tumor-infiltrating lymphocytes in localized non-small cell lung cancer. Study summary: Resected tumor was paired with non-adjacent uninvolved lung from the same patient. The study, taken as a whole, reports: Each assay used a separate piece of the same tissue. Compared with uninvolved lung, tumors showed higher T cell infiltration by TCRbeta sequencing.

The assay was immunoSEQ multiplex PCR, and TCRdb's table has in-frame clones only and misses some. This sample has 15,000 to 20,000 clones, with roughly 76% found just once. This TCR derives from a human donor with non-small cell lung cancer. V is TRBV30 and J is TRBJ2-5, with D uncertain. Source material: lung tumor tissue. The CDR3: CAWSDSLGQETQYF. The CDR3 bases are TGTGCCTGGAGTGACAGCCTGGGCCAAGAGACCCAGTACTTC.